One sample yielded the 19 T cell receptor beta chains listed below, sequenced in a study of tumor and adjacent non-tumor tissue in lung cancer. RNA was extracted from bulk tissue without any cell sorting. Three rounds of nested PCR, following a modified ARM-PCR protocol, produced the TCRbeta library. MiXCR, run by TCRdb on the multiplex PCR reads, gives a single entry per CDR3 protein. There are 100,000 to 120,000 distinct CDR3 sequences in the sample; 75% to 90% occur only once, and approximately 24% lies in the top ten. Sequencing was performed on lung tumor tissue. These receptors came from a man between 65 and 85 years old with non-small cell lung cancer.

The chain couples TRBV7-9 to TRBJ1-2; D is undetermined. CDR1 and CDR2 (germline): SEHNR, FQNEAQ (reference sequence). The CDR3 contains 12 residues. Trimming shortened V by 7 bases and J by 11 bases, and 17 bases separated the two germline ends. The CDR3 DNA reads as TGTGCCAGCAACTCCAGTCCACCAGAGTACACCTTC. It specifies CASNSSPPEYTF.

This chain uses TRBV6-2 or TRBV6-3 with TRBJ2-5, with 9 bases aligning to TRBD2. Germline V gene lookup returns CDR1 MNHEY and CDR2 SVGEGT. V trimming: 4 bases; J trimming: 3 bases; junction bases outside the gene matches: 21. This CDR3 has 20 amino acids. The CDR3 DNA is TGTGCCAGCAGTTCCGCCAGGCTAGCGGGATCCGAACCCAAAAAAGAGACCCAGTACTTC. Its protein is CASSSARLAGSEPKKETQYF.

About this clonotype itself: Germline is not matched at one junction end, which may reflect a read error. This sequence joins TRBV20-1 and TRBJ1-2, with D hard to call. Germline values: CDR1 DFQATT, CDR2 SNEGSKA (reference sequence). The CDR3 covers 10 residues. The CDR3 region has the DNA TGCACTGCTAAAGGAGGTGATTACACCTTC. Its protein is CTAKGGDYTF.

This clonotype was observed many times. The gene calls are TRBV28 and TRBJ1-3, with D possibly matching TRBD1 (5 bases). CDR3 size: 15 residues. Between the trimmed V and J ends, which lost 5 bases and 2 bases, there was a span of 13 bases. Per the germline V gene, CDR1 is MDHEN and CDR2 is SYDVKM. The CDR3 nucleotides read TGTGCCAGCAGTACACAGGTTTTTCCTGGAAACACCATATATTTT. It codes for CASSTQVFPGNTIYF.

To note about this clonotype: Given a much more abundant clone one base away, this may be a read error. The V call is TRBV28, the J call TRBJ2-2; D is uncertain. V was shortened by 6 bases and J by 7 bases, with 12 bases between the two germline ends. In germline, CDR1 is MDHEN, CDR2 SYDVKM. The CDR3 spans 13 residues. This CDR3 is CASSRPWIGELFF. In nucleotides, the CDR3 is TGTGCCAGCAGCCGCCCATGGATCGGGGAGCTGTTTTTT.

For this clonotype: Sequence at one end of the junction differs from germline and may be a read error. The chain is built from TRBV29-1 and TRBJ1-6; 9 nucleotides agree with TRBD1. Germline V gene sequence: CDR1 SQVTM, CDR2 ANQGSEA. This CDR3 region has 13 residues. The CDR3 sequence is CNARGQGNSPLHF. DNA of the CDR3: TGCAACGCGAGGGGACAGGGTAATTCACCCCTACACTTT. Supplemented by reference TRBV29-1 and TRBJ1-6, the full variable domain reads SAVISQKPSRDICQRGTSLTIQCQVDSQVTMMFWYRQQPGQSLTLIATANQGSEATYESGFVIDKFPISRPNLTFSTLTVSNMSPEDSSIYLCNARGQGNSPLHFGNGTRLTVT.

J is TRBJ2-3 and V is TRBV4-1, with a tentative D call TRBD1 (5 bases). This CDR3 is 13 amino acids long. Germline CDR1 is MGHRA and CDR2 is YSYEKL. The ends were cut back, 1 base at V and 7 bases at J, with 9 bases in the middle. DNA of the CDR3: TGCGCCAGCAGCCAAGTCTTGGACAATACGCAGTATTTT. Its protein product is CASSQVLDNTQYF.

Note on this clonotype: Given the absence of the conserved phenylalanine or tryptophan at the CDR3 end, a read error is likely. This chain links TRBV29-1 with TRBJ1-2; D gene uncertain. CDR3 length equals 11 residues. CDR1 and CDR2 from the germline V gene are SQVTM and ANQGSEA. Trimming stripped 4 bases from V and 8 bases from J, with 11 bases between. The CDR3 DNA sequence: TGCAGCGTTGTCGCAAGTCGGGGCTACACCATC. Its translation: CSVVASRGYTI.

In the case of this clonotype: A junction boundary mismatches the germline segment, possibly from a read error. The chain recombines TRBV29-1 with TRBJ1-1, with D unclear. Germline CDR1 SQVTM, CDR2 ANQGSEA. The CDR3 sequence is 13 residues long. The CDR3 here is CSVEGKASTEAFF. CDR3 bases: TGCAGCGTTGAAGGAAAGGCAAGCACTGAGGCTTTCTTT.

This clonotype was recorded only once. The conserved final phenylalanine or tryptophan is absent from the CDR3, which likely points to a read error. The chain uses TRBV6-5 and TRBJ1-6, with a possible D match to TRBD1 (5 bases). This CDR3 contains 15 residues. The V gene's germline CDR1 is MNHEY and CDR2 SVGAGI. The CDR3 sequence is CASSYSDSKNLPLHS. The CDR3 nucleotides read TGTGCCAGCAGTTATTCCGACAGTAAAAATTTACCCCTCCACTCT.

The chain recombines TRBV6-5 with TRBJ1-1; maybe TRBD1 (5 bases). Trimming left V 9 bases short and J 3 bases short, with 17 bases between. The CDR3 covers 14 residues. In germline, CDR1 is MNHEY, CDR2 SVGAGI. CDR3 DNA: TGTGCCAGTAGTACAGGAGACTTGGACACTGAAGCTTTCTTT. Amino acids: CASSTGDLDTEAFF.

This clonotype appeared a single time. This sequence joins TRBV5-1 and TRBJ2-7, with D perhaps given as TRBD1 or TRBD2 (5 bases each). There are 16 residues in the CDR3. Germline V gives CDR1 SGHRS, CDR2 YFSETQ. Trimming shortened V by 4 bases and J by 2 bases, and 19 bases separated the two germline ends. CDR3: CASSLAFKGPPYEQYF. CDR3 DNA: TGCGCCAGCAGCCTAGCCTTTAAGGGGCCTCCCTACGAGCAGTACTTC.

This clonotype was counted at least ten times. V gene TRBV28 combines with J gene TRBJ1-1, with TRBD1 as a possible D gene (5 bases). This CDR3 is 15 amino acids long. Per the germline V gene, CDR1 is MDHEN and CDR2 is SYDVKM. V was shortened by 1 base and J by 7 bases, with 16 bases between the two germline ends. CDR3 in amino acids: CASSLLIYSGGEAFF. For the CDR3, the DNA is TGTGCCAGCAGTTTATTAATCTATTCGGGGGGTGAAGCTTTCTTT. Using reference TRBV28 and TRBJ1-1 for the parts outside the CDR3, the full variable domain is DVKVTQSSRYLVKRTGEKVFLECVQDMDHENMFWYRQDPGLGLRLIYFSYDVKMKEKGDIPEGYSVSREKKERFSLILESASTNQTSMYLCASSLLIYSGGEAFFGQGTRLTVV.

The rearrangement links TRBV6-6 to TRBJ2-7, with 7 bases that match TRBD2. V lost 7 bases, J lost 4 bases, and 10 bases stayed unmatched. Per germline, CDR1 MNHNY and CDR2 SVGAGI (reference sequence). The CDR3 runs 14 residues. The CDR3 DNA follows: TGTGCCAGCAATTTAACTAGCGACTCTTACGAGCAGTACTTC. Protein product: CASNLTSDSYEQYF.

The gene calls are TRBV14 and TRBJ2-1; D unclear. The CDR3 covers 14 residues. With 5 bases removed from V and 8 bases from J, the gap between germline ends came to 16 bases. Looked up from germline, CDR1 is SGHDN and CDR2 is FVKESK. CDR3 DNA sequence: TGTGCCAGCAGCATCCAGGCCCCTTATGATGAGCAGTTCTTC. Translation gives CASSIQAPYDEQFF.

The chain combines TRBV6-5 with TRBJ1-6; a possible D gene is TRBD1 (6 bases). The CDR3 totals 16 residues. The germline gives CDR1 MNHEY, CDR2 SVGAGI. CDR3: CATSQGAPTYNSPLHF. The CDR3 region has the DNA TGTGCTACTTCACAGGGAGCTCCTACCTATAATTCACCCCTCCACTTT.

With respect to this clonotype: This sequence may be a read error, since a much larger clone differs from it by one base. This chain uses TRBV28 with TRBJ1-5; D gene ambiguous. The CDR3 sequence is 12 residues long. Between the trimmed V and J ends, which lost 10 bases and 5 bases, there was a span of 12 bases. Germline V gene sequence: CDR1 MDHEN, CDR2 SYDVKM. The CDR3 sequence is CATSGLYQPQHF. The CDR3 DNA is TGTGCCACCTCCGGGTTGTATCAGCCCCAGCATTTT. The whole variable domain, filled in from reference TRBV28 and TRBJ1-5, reads DVKVTQSSRYLVKRTGEKVFLECVQDMDHENMFWYRQDPGLGLRLIYFSYDVKMKEKGDIPEGYSVSREKKERFSLILESASTNQTSMYLCATSGLYQPQHFGDGTRLSIL.

Details on this clonotype: Given the absence of the conserved phenylalanine or tryptophan at the CDR3 end, a read error is likely. The CDR3 loop is CASSRDIAGNTIYL. The CDR3 nucleotides are TGTGCCAGCAGCCGAGACATTGCTGGAAACACCATATATTTA. The chain links TRBV14 to TRBJ1-3; D not certain. This CDR3 has 14 amino acids. Trimming stripped 4 bases from V and 2 bases from J, with 9 bases between. The germline gives CDR1 SGHDN, CDR2 FVKESK.

Comment on this clonotype: One junction end does not reproduce the germline sequence, and a read error may be involved. The chain carries TRBV5-1 and TRBJ2-3; 11 bases align to TRBD2. The germline gives CDR1 SGHRS, CDR2 YFSETQ. The CDR3 has 16 residues. This CDR3 reads CASSLSGLAGTDTHYF. The CDR3 nucleotides are TGCGCCAGCAGCTTGTCCGGACTAGCGGGCACAGATACGCATTATTTC.